This T cell receptor (beta chain) emerged from a study of T cells after yellow fever vaccination. Study-level background: SMART-Seq v4 Ultra Low Input handled preparation of low-cell-number fractions. General study results and limits: High-abundance clonotypes from the bulk population could contaminate FACS-sorted repertoires. The study re-detected most primary-vaccination clones after the booster (around 96% CD4, around 89% CD8). Overall, a small share of clonotypes was seen in both CD4 and CD8 compartments.

Trimming stripped 1 base from V and 6 bases from J, with 13 bases between. CDR1 and CDR2 (germline): SGHVS, FQNEAQ. This CDR3 has 14 amino acids. This clonotype was recorded many times. Its antigen is undetermined. TCRdb re-derived calls from the 5' RACE reads in MiXCR, one entry per CDR3 protein. This table holds 300,000 to 450,000 distinct CDR3 sequences, about 6% found once. The clonotype was recovered from a man aged 25 to 40 who received the YFV17D yellow fever vaccine. V usage is TRBV7-8 and J usage is TRBJ2-7, with no clear D. The sample in question was PBMCs, obtained 5 days after the yellow fever booster vaccination. CDR3 DNA: TGTGCCAGCAGCTTAGAAGGAGCCGGGCCCGAGCAGTACTTC. Translated: CASSLEGAGPEQYF.